A single sample is the source of the 27 T cell receptor beta chains below, sequenced in a study of cytomegalovirus exposure and HLA in healthy donors (dated by TCRdb to about 2017). The protocol used for the library was the immunoSEQ multiplex PCR assay. For the multiplex PCR, a mixture combining 60 forward primers for TCR Vbeta segments and 13 reverse primers for TCR Jbeta segments was used. This is the immuneACCESS table as TCRdb keeps it, with only in-frame sequences that have V and J called. A part of the clones is gone; compared with another copy, unresolved V genes explain less than half, and the rest is unexplained. The sample records some 150,000 clones, 64% of which are singletons. Clones ranked in the top ten supply 3% of the sample. The sample taken for sequencing was PBMCs. The receptor set was obtained from a woman aged 30 to 39 in good health and CMV-seropositive.

The gene calls are TRBV30 and TRBJ1-2, with 7 bases lining up with TRBD1. Per the germline V gene, CDR1 is GTSNPN and CDR2 is SVGIG (reference sequence). Trimming took 1 base from V and 3 from J; bases not matched to a gene: 11. The CDR3 spans 16 residues. CDR3 coding DNA: TGTGCCTGGAGTGGAGGTTGGGCAGGGGGTGACTATGGCTACACCTTC. This gives the protein CAWSGGWAGGDYGYTF.

The chain links TRBV15 to TRBJ1-6; weak D call: TRBD1 (5 bases). CDR1 is LNHNV and CDR2 is YYDKDF in the germline V gene (reference sequence). Trimming shortened V by 0 bases and J by 10 bases, and 16 bases separated the two germline ends. This CDR3 region has 16 residues. CDR3 region: CATSRDKRGFWSPLHF. The CDR3, as DNA: TGTGCCACCAGCAGAGATAAAAGGGGCTTTTGGTCACCCCTCCACTTT.

The chain couples TRBV28 to TRBJ1-2, with 9 nucleotides matching TRBD1. The CDR3 runs 12 residues. Germline values: CDR1 MDHEN, CDR2 SYDVKM. Trimming removed 5 bases from V and 8 bases from J; junction bases left unmatched: 3. CDR3: CASSPTGGGYTF. For the CDR3, the DNA is TGTGCCAGCAGTCCGACAGGGGGAGGCTACACCTTC.

This clone was counted between two and nine times. V gene TRBV11-2 combines with J gene TRBJ1-5, with a possible D match to TRBD1 (5 bases). From germline, CDR1 is SGHAT and CDR2 FQNNGV. Trimming removed 0 bases from V and 6 bases from J, with 9 bases in between. This CDR3 is 14 amino acids long. The DNA of the CDR3 is TGTGCCAGCAGCTTAGAGCCGGGGGGTCAGCCCCAGCATTTT. This gives the protein CASSLEPGGQPQHF. Full variable domain (rest looked up from reference TRBV11-2 and TRBJ1-5): EAGVAQSPRYKIIEKRQSVAFWCNPISGHATLYWYQQILGQGPKLLIQFQNNGVVDDSQLPKDRFSAERLKGVDSTLKIQPAKLEDSAVYLCASSLEPGGQPQHFGDGTRLSIL.

V usage is TRBV7-2 and J usage is TRBJ1-1; weak D call: TRBD1 (5 bases). Germline V gene data show CDR1 as SGHTA and CDR2 as FQGNSA. The CDR3 loop spans 13 amino acids. V lost 5 bases, J lost 1 base, and 8 bases lay in between. The CDR3 region is CASSLDRNTEAFF. The CDR3 region has the DNA TGTGCCAGCAGCCTAGACAGGAACACTGAAGCTTTCTTT.

The chain joins TRBV7-6 to TRBJ1-1; D not certain. Germline V lookup: CDR1 SGHVS, CDR2 FNYEAQ. V was trimmed by 5 bases and J by 5 bases, leaving 15 bases between them. The CDR3 sequence is 14 residues long. The CDR3: CASSPYSGGTEAFF. CDR3 nucleotide sequence: TGTGCCAGCAGCCCCTACTCCGGCGGGACTGAAGCTTTCTTT.

The rearrangement links TRBV2 to TRBJ1-5, with D hard to call. Trimming took 3 bases from V and 4 from J, leaving 7 bases between them. The CDR3 sequence is 13 residues long. Germline CDR1 SNHLY, CDR2 FYNNEI. The CDR3 DNA reads as TGTGCCAGCAGTGATTACAGAAATCAGCCCCAGCATTTT. Its translation is CASSDYRNQPQHF.

The chain employs TRBV9 and TRBJ2-7; D is perhaps TRBD1 (7 bases). Germline V gene data show CDR1 as SGDLS and CDR2 as YYNGEE. The V gene lost 7 bases and the J gene lost 6 bases, with 17 bases spanning the gap. The CDR3 runs 13 residues. CDR3 DNA sequence: TGTGCCAGCTCCGATTCCCAGGGGGGCGAGCAGTACTTC. It translates to CASSDSQGGEQYF.

DNA for the CDR3: TGTGCCAGCAGCTGGGCAGGGGACACTGAAGCTTTCTTT. This sequence encodes CASSWAGDTEAFF. The chain uses TRBV5-6 and TRBJ1-1; D perhaps matches TRBD1 (6 bases). Germline V gene lookup returns CDR1 SGHDT and CDR2 YYEEEE. The CDR3 is 13 residues long. The V and J ends lost 3 bases and 3 bases respectively, with 9 bases between them.

On this clone itself: The junction shows a germline mismatch at one end, possibly a read error. V and J are TRBV2 and TRBJ1-2, with D possibly being TRBD1 (5 bases). The CDR3 consists of 14 residues. Germline CDR1 is SNHLY and CDR2 is FYNNEI. The CDR3 DNA reads TGTGCCAGCAGTGTGTTCGGGACTAAATATGGCTACACCTTC. Amino acid sequence: CASSVFGTKYGYTF.

This chain uses TRBV6-5 with TRBJ2-1; 7 positions match TRBD1. Germline trimming cut 8 bases from V and 10 bases from J; bases unmatched to any gene: 14. The CDR3 is 14 residues long. Germline CDR1 reads MNHEY; CDR2 reads SVGAGI. CDR3 DNA: TGTGCCAGCCGGTCCCCGGGACAGATTCGAGAGCAGTTCTTC. Amino acid sequence: CASRSPGQIREQFF.

As concerns this clone: The DNA is left out, because the CDR3 cannot be placed on it with certainty; the CDR3 is given as TCRdb lists it. The chain links TRBV27 to TRBJ2-7; the table names TRBD2, a call not compared with the DNA. Germline-derived CDR1 and CDR2 are MNHEY and SMNVEV (reference sequence). From its first to its last residue, the CDR3 has 14 amino acids. CDR3 in amino acids: CASSWAEGAGRFNF.

The rearrangement joins TRBV18 to TRBJ2-2; 10 bases align to TRBD2. CDR1 KGHSH and CDR2 LQKENI come from the germline V gene. CDR3 length equals 15 residues. V lost 6 bases, J lost 7 bases, and 8 bases stayed unmatched. The CDR3 nucleotides are TGTGCCAGCTCGCCGGGACTAGCGACCCACGGGGAGCTGTTTTTT. The encoded protein is CASSPGLATHGELFF.

The chain combines TRBV15 with TRBJ2-3, with TRBD1 matching 8 bases. The CDR3 extends over 15 amino acids. Germline lookup yields CDR1 LNHNV and CDR2 YYDKDF (reference sequence). The V and J ends lost 3 bases and 5 bases, in that order; junction bases with no gene match: 7. The CDR3 is CATSSPRGPGDTQYF. For the CDR3, the DNA is TGTGCCACCAGCAGCCCCAGGGGGCCGGGAGATACGCAGTATTTT.

The chain recombines TRBV7-9 with TRBJ1-2; 9 bases map to TRBD1. Germline V gene lookup returns CDR1 SEHNR and CDR2 FQNEAQ (reference sequence). V was clipped by 5 bases and J by 7 bases; unmatched bases: 11. The CDR3 has 15 residues. For the CDR3, the DNA is TGTGCCAGCAGCACCTCGACAGGGGGAATCGGTGGCTACACCTTC. It specifies CASSTSTGGIGGYTF.

The chain uses TRBV11-2 and TRBJ1-5; TRBD1 matches at 7 bases. The CDR3 is 14 residues long. J gave up 4 bases and V 5 bases, and 5 bases lay outside the gene matches. The germline gives CDR1 SGHAT, CDR2 FQNNGV. The DNA of the CDR3 is TGTGCCAGCAGCCCCGGGACAGAAAATCAGCCCCAGCATTTT. This codes for CASSPGTENQPQHF.

The genes are TRBV5-1 and TRBJ2-1, with a possible D match to TRBD2 (6 bases). There are 13 residues in the CDR3. In germline, CDR1 is SGHRS, CDR2 YFSETQ. With 0 bases removed from V and 8 bases from J, the gap between germline ends came to 9 bases. The CDR3 reads CASSLATSYEQFF. The CDR3 coding sequence is TGCGCCAGCAGCTTGGCGACTAGTTATGAGCAGTTCTTC.

V usage is TRBV5-1 and J usage is TRBJ2-5; 11 bases align to TRBD1. The CDR3 contains 15 residues. In germline, CDR1 is SGHRS, CDR2 YFSETQ. J lost 4 bases, V lost 0 bases, and 2 bases had no gene match. The CDR3, as DNA: TGCGCCAGCAGCTTGGGGACAGGGGGCAGAGAGACCCAGTACTTC. Residues: CASSLGTGGRETQYF. Complete variable domain (other parts from reference TRBV5-1 and TRBJ2-5): KAGVTQTPRYLIKTRGQQVTLSCSPISGHRSVSWYQQTPGQGLQFLFEYFSETQRNKGNFPGRFSGRQFSNSRSEMNVSTLELGDSALYLCASSLGTGGRETQYFGPGTRLLVL.

This clone was detected a few times. The genes are TRBV11-2 and TRBJ2-2; maybe TRBD1 (7 bases). The ends were cut back, 1 base at V and 7 bases at J, with 10 bases in the middle. From germline, CDR1 is SGHAT and CDR2 FQNNGV. The CDR3 consists of 14 residues. In DNA, the CDR3 is TGTGCCAGCAGCTTAGTCCAGGGGGGCGGGGAGCTGTTTTTT. Amino acid sequence: CASSLVQGGGELFF.

The chain couples TRBV13 to TRBJ2-3, with D unresolved. Trimming took off 7 bases at V and 7 bases at J, with 18 bases between the two ends. The CDR3 length is 14 residues. The germline CDR1 and CDR2 sequences are PRHDT and FYEKMQ (reference sequence). The CDR3 region is CASTPNSRRHTQYF. The CDR3 coding sequence is TGTGCCAGCACCCCCAACTCGAGGCGGCATACGCAGTATTTT. The full variable domain, in which reference TRBV13 and TRBJ2-3 provide the parts outside the CDR3, is AAGVIQSPRHLIKEKRETATLKCYPIPRHDTVYWYQQGPGQDPQFLISFYEKMQSDKGSIPDRFSAQQFSDYHSELNMSSLELGDSALYFCASTPNSRRHTQYFGPGTRLTVL.

A note on this clone: Other DNA sequences within the sample encode an identical CDR3. The chain links TRBV7-8 to TRBJ1-5; 7 nucleotides match TRBD1. The germline V gene encodes CDR1 SGHVS and CDR2 FQNEAQ. J lost 9 bases, V lost 1 base, and 0 bases had no gene match. CDR3 length: 12 amino acids. The CDR3 DNA is TGTGCCAGCAGCTTAGACAGGGGGCCCCAGCATTTT. Amino acid sequence: CASSLDRGPQHF.

Only a few counts were recorded for this clone. V gene TRBV6-1 combines with J gene TRBJ2-7; 7 positions agree with TRBD2. Germline V gene data show CDR1 as MNHNS and CDR2 as SASEGT. The CDR3 length is 17 residues. V shed 2 bases, J shed 0 bases, and the junction held 10 bases outside the gene matches. The CDR3 sequence is CASSEFGGGASSYEQYF. The CDR3 nucleotides read TGTGCCAGCAGTGAATTCGGGGGAGGGGCCAGCTCCTACGAGCAGTACTTC.

On this clone itself: A junction boundary mismatches the germline segment, possibly from a read error. V and J are TRBV11-3 and TRBJ1-1; D ambiguous. CDR1 is SGHNT and CDR2 is YENEEA in the germline V gene. This CDR3 has 15 residues. This chain's CDR3 is CASSLSPNWNSEAFF. In nucleotides, the CDR3 is TGTGCCAGCAGCTTATCACCCAACTGGAACAGTGAAGCTTTCTTT.

This clone has a handful of counts. This chain joins TRBV5-4 and TRBJ1-2; D may be TRBD1 (6 bases). Germline values: CDR1 SGHNT, CDR2 YYREEE (reference sequence). The CDR3 runs to 14 residues. V was trimmed by 3 bases and J by 4 bases, leaving 13 bases between them. CDR3: CASSSGTPVYGYTF. In DNA form, the CDR3 reads TGTGCCAGCAGCTCCGGGACACCAGTCTATGGCTACACCTTC.

This clone was seen more than once but under ten times. The chain uses TRBV4-1 and TRBJ2-7; 8 bases fit TRBD1. This CDR3 contains 15 residues. The germline gives CDR1 MGHRA, CDR2 YSYEKL. Unmatched junction bases numbered 8, after V lost 3 bases and J lost 4 bases. CDR3: CASSHPGQDRYEQYF. The CDR3 region has the DNA TGCGCCAGCAGCCACCCGGGACAGGATCGATACGAGCAGTACTTC.

This clone was detected only a few times. The V and J genes are TRBV7-2 and TRBJ2-5, with 11 nucleotides matching TRBD2. The J call is doubtful: the DNA matches TRBJ2-7 better. Germline CDR1 SGHTA, CDR2 FQGNSA. This CDR3 comprises 15 residues. CDR3 residues: CASNPRGSGRDEQYF. CDR3 DNA: TGTGCCAGCAACCCCAGGGGTAGCGGGAGGGACGAGCAGTACTTC.

The chain joins TRBV29-1 to TRBJ2-2; the D gene is possibly TRBD1 (7 bases). Germline V gene data show CDR1 as SQVTM and CDR2 as ANQGSEA. V lost 7 bases to trimming and J lost 5 bases, with 11 bases between them. The CDR3 covers 12 residues. For the CDR3, the DNA is TGCAGCGCTCCAGGGGGGACCGGGGAGCTGTTTTTT. It is translated as CSAPGGTGELFF.